This passage covers 32 T cell receptor beta chains from one sample sequenced in a study of sequential checkpoint blockade in melanoma. Described treatment: randomized to nivolumab then ipilimumab (arm A) or the reverse (arm B). Here immunoSEQ multiplex PCR was the method, and the copy in TCRdb shows in-frame clones only, minus some. The sample has about 5,200 clones, over 65% seen once. Sequenced material: CD8+ T cells sorted from blood (inferred from file names), taken from a patient given nivolumab and ipilimumab in sequence. The receptors were gathered from a human donor with melanoma.

The gene calls are TRBV5-8 and TRBJ2-2; D is unresolved. V was trimmed by 4 bases and J by 1 base, leaving 8 bases between them. This CDR3 has 14 amino acids. Germline CDR1 reads SGHTS; CDR2 reads YDEGEE. Written as DNA, the CDR3 is TGTGCCAGCAGCCCGACACTGAACACCGGGGAGCTGTTTTTT. Encoded protein: CASSPTLNTGELFF.

This clone has a single count. The chain uses TRBV7-8 and TRBJ2-2; D is unresolved. Trimming took 2 bases from V and 4 from J, leaving 14 bases between them. Germline-derived CDR1 and CDR2 are SGHVS and FQNEAQ. This CDR3 has 16 amino acids. The CDR3 protein is CASSLYLTGSTGELFF. The DNA for the CDR3 is TGTGCCAGCAGCTTATATCTGACGGGTTCCACCGGGGAGCTGTTTTTT.

Here the CDR3 reads CASSATVLTPYEQYF. CDR3 nucleotides: TGTGCCAGCAGTGCGACCGTGTTGACACCCTACGAGCAGTACTTC. The chain recombines TRBV25-1 with TRBJ2-7, with D unresolved. Germline CDR1 MGHDK, CDR2 SYGVNS. The CDR3 length is 15 residues. The V gene lost 4 bases and the J gene lost 2 bases, with 15 bases spanning the gap.

The CDR3 reads CASSYGNEKLFF. The CDR3 nucleotides are TGTGCCAGCAGCTACGGGAATGAAAAACTGTTTTTT. The rearrangement links TRBV7-8 to TRBJ1-4; D remains ambiguous. Germline V lookup: CDR1 SGHVS, CDR2 FQNEAQ. Trimming stripped 4 bases from V and 5 bases from J, with 5 bases between. The CDR3 contains 12 residues. Variable domain in full (rest from reference TRBV7-8 and TRBJ1-4): GAGVSQSPRYKVAKRGQDVALRCDPISGHVSLFWYQQALGQGPEFLTYFQNEAQLDKSGLPSDRFFAERPEGSVSTLKIQRTQQEDSAVYLCASSYGNEKLFFGSGTQLSVL.

Worth noting for this clone: Compared with germline, one end of the junction differs, possibly owing to a read error. The chain combines TRBV19 with TRBJ2-1; the match to TRBD2 covers 9 bases. The CDR3 is 16 amino acids. The germline CDR1 and CDR2 sequences are LNHDA and SQIVND (reference sequence). Here the CDR3 reads CASSSSGTSSHNEQFF. CDR3 nucleotide sequence: TGTGCCAGTAGTAGCTCCGGGACTAGCTCCCACAATGAGCAGTTCTTC.

The V call is TRBV6-5, the J call TRBJ1-1; possible D gene TRBD1, 6 bases. V dropped 7 bases and J dropped 8 bases, with 17 bases sitting between them. Germline V gene data show CDR1 as MNHEY and CDR2 as SVGAGI. The CDR3 totals 13 residues. The CDR3 here is CASTTTGGTEAFF. CDR3 DNA sequence: TGTGCCAGCACCACTACGGGGGGGACAGAAGCTTTCTTT.

A single count supports this clone. This chain joins TRBV7-9 and TRBJ1-5; D is possibly TRBD1 (5 bases). Trimming pared 3 bases from V and 2 bases from J, leaving 8 bases between. CDR3 length equals 14 residues. Germline V gene sequence: CDR1 SEHNR, CDR2 FQNEAQ (reference sequence). CDR3: CASSLGGGNQPQHF. The CDR3 nucleotides read TGTGCCAGCAGCTTGGGAGGGGGCAATCAGCCCCAGCATTTT.

The V and J genes are TRBV27 and TRBJ2-1; 7 bases line up with TRBD2. The trim removed 6 bases at V and 9 bases at J, leaving 8 bases unmatched. Germline V gene sequence: CDR1 MNHEY, CDR2 SMNVEV (reference sequence). CDR3 length equals 13 residues. The CDR3 DNA sequence: TGTGCCAGCAGACAGTTTGAGCGGGGTGAGCAGTTCTTC. Amino acid sequence: CASRQFERGEQFF.

The V gene is TRBV6-1, the J gene TRBJ1-2; 8 bases fit TRBD1. J lost 8 bases, V lost 4 bases, and 21 bases had no gene match. Per the germline V gene, CDR1 is MNHNS and CDR2 is SASEGT. The CDR3 has 18 residues. CDR3 coding DNA: TGTGCCAGCAGTGGGATGTGGGGACAGGAGGCGCCGCGGAGGGGCTACACCTTC. Its protein product is CASSGMWGQEAPRRGYTF.

The chain is built from TRBV6-5 and TRBJ2-1; 7 positions match TRBD2. Germline CDR1 is MNHEY and CDR2 is SVGAGI. The CDR3 runs to 15 residues. Losses at the gene ends were 2 bases for V and 8 bases for J; bases not matched to a gene: 9. This chain's CDR3 is CASSYVAGAWDEQFF. The CDR3, as DNA: TGTGCCAGCAGTTACGTCGCGGGAGCTTGGGATGAGCAGTTCTTC.

V is TRBV4-1 and J is TRBJ1-2; D remains unclear. The CDR3 covers 15 residues. Trimming shortened V by 0 bases and J by 3 bases, and 11 bases separated the two germline ends. Germline CDR1 and CDR2: MGHRA and YSYEKL. Here the CDR3 DNA reads TGCGCCAGCAGCCAAGATAAGGAGGGATACTATGGCTACACCTTC. Its translation is CASSQDKEGYYGYTF.

The V call is TRBV27, the J call TRBJ2-7; 9 nucleotides match TRBD1. This CDR3 contains 15 residues. The V gene end was trimmed by 5 bases and the J gene end by 4 bases; junction bases not matched to a gene: 9. Germline assignment: CDR1 MNHEY and CDR2 SMNVEV (reference sequence). CDR3 loop: CASSETTGGGYEQYF. The CDR3 DNA sequence: TGTGCCAGCAGTGAAACCACAGGGGGCGGGTACGAGCAGTACTTC.

Regarding this clone: A junction boundary mismatches the germline segment, possibly from a read error. The genes are TRBV13 and TRBJ2-5; TRBD1 aligns across 10 bases. The germline gives CDR1 PRHDT, CDR2 FYEKMQ (reference sequence). The CDR3 loop spans 15 amino acids. The CDR3 reads CAGSLRQGARETQYF. The CDR3 coding sequence is TGTGCCGGCAGCTTGCGACAGGGGGCGAGGGAGACCCAGTACTTC. Variable domain in full (rest from reference TRBV13 and TRBJ2-5): AAGVIQSPRHLIKEKRETATLKCYPIPRHDTVYWYQQGPGQDPQFLISFYEKMQSDKGSIPDRFSAQQFSDYHSELNMSSLELGDSALYFCAGSLRQGARETQYFGPGTRLLVL.

This clone was seen more than once but under ten times. The chain joins TRBV4-2 to TRBJ2-7; 10 positions match TRBD2. J was trimmed by 5 bases and V by 0 bases; bases with no gene match: 4. Per germline, CDR1 LGHNA and CDR2 YNFKEQ. The CDR3 extends over 15 amino acids. CDR3 DNA sequence: TGTGCCAGCAGCCAAGACCCAGCGGGAGGGGACGAGCAGTACTTC. Encoded protein: CASSQDPAGGDEQYF.

This chain uses TRBV2 with TRBJ1-1; D not resolved. The V gene lost 3 bases and the J gene lost 7 bases, with 12 bases spanning the gap. Per the germline V gene, CDR1 is SNHLY and CDR2 is FYNNEI. This CDR3 has 13 residues. CDR3 sequence: CASSELRNNEAFF. DNA of the CDR3: TGTGCCAGCAGTGAGCTACGTAATAATGAAGCTTTCTTT.

The chain employs TRBV9 and TRBJ2-1; 9 bases map to TRBD2. Germline-derived CDR1 and CDR2 are SGDLS and YYNGEE. Unmatched junction bases numbered 15, after V lost 4 bases and J lost 7 bases. CDR3 length equals 17 residues. Here the CDR3 DNA reads TGTGCCAGCAGCCCGGGAAACCCGGGACTAGCCCTTAATGAGCAGTTCTTC. The encoded protein is CASSPGNPGLALNEQFF.

The gene calls are TRBV7-9 and TRBJ2-3, with TRBD2 matching over 10 bases. Germline V lookup: CDR1 SEHNR, CDR2 FQNEAQ (reference sequence). This CDR3 contains 16 residues. V lost 3 bases to trimming and J lost 5 bases; unmatched junction nucleotides: 8. In nucleotides, the CDR3 is TGTGCCAGCAGCTTGGGACTAGCGCCCGCCCAAGATACGCAGTATTTT. This gives the protein CASSLGLAPAQDTQYF.

The rearrangement links TRBV28 to TRBJ2-7; D not resolved. The CDR3 spans 13 residues. Germline CDR1 MDHEN, CDR2 SYDVKM. The V and J ends lost 2 bases and 3 bases respectively, with 8 bases between them. The CDR3 sequence: CASSLADFYEQYF. The CDR3 DNA follows: TGTGCCAGCAGTTTAGCTGACTTCTACGAGCAGTACTTC.

This sequence joins TRBV11-3 and TRBJ1-1; TRBD1 agrees at 7 bases. Per germline, CDR1 SGHNT and CDR2 YENEEA. The trim removed 1 base at V and 2 bases at J, leaving 4 bases unmatched. The CDR3 is 15 amino acids. In DNA, the CDR3 is TGTGCCAGCAGCTTAGGGGGGACAGCTAACACTGAAGCTTTCTTT. Encoded protein: CASSLGGTANTEAFF.

The V call is TRBV5-1, the J call TRBJ2-1; a weak D match, TRBD1 (6 bases). V was clipped by 5 bases and J by 6 bases, with 12 bases between them. Germline values: CDR1 SGHRS, CDR2 YFSETQ. This CDR3 contains 13 residues. The CDR3 DNA follows: TGCGCCAGCAGTACCGGACAGCTCAATGAGCAGTTCTTC. It translates to CASSTGQLNEQFF.

The chain has TRBV9 and TRBJ2-7, with 11 nucleotides matching TRBD2. The CDR3 length is 15 residues. Looked up from germline, CDR1 is SGDLS and CDR2 is YYNGEE. The junction had 3 bases not matched to a gene; V was cut back by 0 bases and J by 4 bases. The CDR3 sequence is CASSVEVAGGYEQYF. CDR3 bases: TGTGCCAGCAGCGTAGAAGTAGCGGGAGGGTACGAGCAGTACTTC.

The chain employs TRBV6-1 and TRBJ2-7; unclear D gene. Per the germline V gene, CDR1 is MNHNS and CDR2 is SASEGT. This CDR3 spans 10 amino acids. V gave up 11 bases and J gave up 4 bases, with 9 bases separating them. In nucleotides, the CDR3 is TGTGCCTCTAGGAGTTACGAGCAGTACTTC. This gives the protein CASRSYEQYF.

V gene TRBV28 combines with J gene TRBJ2-6; D is undetermined. CDR3 length equals 18 residues. Trimming cost V 5 bases and J 5 bases, with 22 bases left between them. Per germline, CDR1 MDHEN and CDR2 SYDVKM. The CDR3 spells CASSALFLTQSRANVLTF. The CDR3 region has the DNA TGTGCCAGCAGTGCACTCTTCTTGACACAAAGTCGGGCCAACGTCCTGACTTTC.

J is TRBJ2-7 and V is TRBV9; 10 nucleotides match TRBD1. This CDR3 is built from 16 residues. V shed 4 bases, J shed 5 bases, and the junction held 12 bases outside the gene matches. Germline loops: CDR1 SGDLS, CDR2 YYNGEE. CDR3 region: CASSPRTGQGNNEQYF. The CDR3 bases are TGTGCCAGCAGCCCCAGAACGGGACAGGGGAACAACGAGCAGTACTTC.

The genes are TRBV9 and TRBJ2-3; a weak D match, TRBD2 (6 bases). The germline V gene encodes CDR1 SGDLS and CDR2 YYNGEE. Trimming removed 2 bases at V and 4 bases at J, with 11 bases between. The CDR3 runs to 14 residues. CDR3 sequence reads: CASSVGDSPDTQYF. As DNA, the CDR3 is TGTGCCAGCAGCGTGGGGGACTCCCCAGATACGCAGTATTTT.

The chain carries TRBV7-8 and TRBJ2-7, with D tentatively TRBD1 (5 bases). The CDR3 is 15 residues long. CDR1 and CDR2 (germline): SGHVS, FQNEAQ. The V and J ends lost 3 bases and 2 bases respectively, with 14 bases between them. CDR3 DNA sequence: TGTGCCAGCAGCTTTTACCCCACAGGTACCTACGAGCAGTACTTC. This encodes CASSFYPTGTYEQYF.

The chain employs TRBV28 and TRBJ2-7; the match to TRBD2 covers 10 bases. The CDR3 extends over 15 amino acids. The germline gives CDR1 MDHEN, CDR2 SYDVKM. Trimming cost V 7 bases and J 2 bases; bases outside gene matches: 8. DNA of the CDR3: TGTGCCAGCAACCCTAGCGGGAGAAGCCCCTACGAGCAGTACTTC. Protein product: CASNPSGRSPYEQYF.

This clone was found once. The CDR3 loop reads CASTPGGAGSRNTGELFF. CDR3 DNA: TGCGCCAGCACACCGGGGGGGGCGGGTTCGAGGAACACCGGGGAGCTGTTTTTT. V gene TRBV4-1 combines with J gene TRBJ2-2, with TRBD2 matching 8 bases. In germline, CDR1 is MGHRA, CDR2 YSYEKL. The CDR3 sequence is 18 residues long. V lost 7 bases to trimming and J lost 1 base; unmatched junction nucleotides: 14.

The gene calls are TRBV4-2 and TRBJ2-3, with TRBD2 matching over 7 bases. This CDR3 has 16 residues. The germline V gene encodes CDR1 LGHNA and CDR2 YNFKEQ. V shed 2 bases and J 0 bases; nucleotides not matched to a gene: 5. The CDR3 DNA sequence: TGTGCCAGCAGCCAATTTAGCGGGCAAAGCACAGATACGCAGTATTTT. Amino acid sequence: CASSQFSGQSTDTQYF.

The genes are TRBV27 and TRBJ2-7; the match to TRBD1 covers 7 bases. This CDR3 is 12 amino acids long. Germline lookup yields CDR1 MNHEY and CDR2 SMNVEV (reference sequence). Losses at the gene ends were 7 bases for V and 4 bases for J; bases not matched to a gene: 4. CDR3 loop: CASTDREYEQYF. The CDR3 DNA reads TGTGCCAGCACCGACAGGGAATACGAGCAGTACTTC.

The chain recombines TRBV9 with TRBJ2-1; 9 nucleotides match TRBD2. The germline V gene has CDR1 SGDLS and CDR2 YYNGEE. V lost 3 bases, J lost 0 bases, and 1 base stayed unmatched. The CDR3 totals 15 residues. The CDR3 region is CASSASGISYNEQFF. The CDR3 region has the DNA TGTGCCAGCAGCGCTAGCGGGATCTCCTACAATGAGCAGTTCTTC.

J is TRBJ2-5 and V is TRBV6-1; D might be TRBD1 (5 bases). The germline CDR1 and CDR2 sequences are MNHNS and SASEGT. The CDR3 has 10 amino acids. Trimming cost V 10 bases and J 4 bases, with 7 bases left between them. CDR3 bases: TGTGCCACAGACAGAGAGACCCAGTACTTC. This gives the protein CATDRETQYF.